Below are 10 T cell receptor beta chains sequenced from a single sample in a study of CD8 T cells in ankylosing spondylitis. Study observations and caveats: Characteristic of ankylosing spondylitis blood, it appeared, was a TCR beta motif comprising about eight highly homologous variants.

TCRdb recomputed calls from the 5' RACE reads with MiXCR, one row per CDR3 protein. Among 750,000 to 850,000 distinct CDR3 sequences listed, 12% were seen once. These receptors have no known antigen. Sequenced input: blood, either unsorted or a sorted T cell fraction (not recorded which). Source of these receptors: a male donor with ankylosing spondylitis.

This clonotype was counted once. The CDR3 reads CASNRGDTEAFF. The CDR3 coding sequence is TGTGCCAGCAACAGAGGTGACACTGAAGCTTTCTTT. The chain joins TRBV28 to TRBJ1-1; D not certain. CDR1 is MDHEN and CDR2 is SYDVKM in the germline V gene. V lost 7 bases to trimming and J lost 3 bases, with 9 bases between them. The CDR3 length is 12 residues.

The table lists this clonotype with many counts. V and J are TRBV9 and TRBJ2-3; 11 bases are shared with TRBD2. The germline CDR1 and CDR2 sequences are SGDLS and YYNGEE. After removal of 2 bases from V and 1 base from J, the junction contained 3 bases not matched to a gene. The CDR3 is 16 amino acids. CDR3 in amino acids: CASSVGLAGGTDTQYF. The CDR3 region has the DNA TGTGCCAGCAGCGTCGGACTAGCGGGCGGCACAGATACGCAGTATTTT. The full variable domain, completed using reference TRBV9 and TRBJ2-3, is DSGVTQTPKHLITATGQRVTLRCSPRSGDLSVYWYQQSLDQGLQFLIQYYNGEERAKGNILERFSAQQFPDLHSELNLSSLELGDSALYFCASSVGLAGGTDTQYFGPGTRLTVL.

At least ten counts were recorded for this clonotype. V usage is TRBV12-3 or TRBV12-4 and J usage is TRBJ1-1; possible D gene TRBD1, 5 bases. The length of the CDR3 is 15 residues. The V end was cut by 5 bases, the J end by 4 bases, with 17 bases between. The CDR3 protein is CASSPYQGGATEAFF. The CDR3 DNA sequence: TGTGCCAGCAGTCCGTATCAGGGAGGCGCCACTGAAGCTTTCTTT.

Note on this clonotype: The junction departs from the called germline gene at one end, perhaps through a read error. This chain joins TRBV6-2 or TRBV6-3 and TRBJ2-7; D perhaps matches TRBD1 (5 bases). CDR1 MNHEY and CDR2 SVGEGT come from the germline V gene. The CDR3 loop spans 12 amino acids. The CDR3 coding sequence is TGTGCCGGCAGCCGGACACGCTACGAGCAGTACTTC. This encodes CAGSRTRYEQYF.

The chain couples TRBV5-5 to TRBJ1-5; 7 bases match TRBD1. Trimming cost V 0 bases and J 5 bases; bases outside gene matches: 5. Looked up from germline, CDR1 is SGHKS and CDR2 is YYEKEE (reference sequence). The CDR3 length is 15 residues. The CDR3 DNA follows: TGTGCCAGCAGCTTGGAAGGGACAGTGTATCAGCCCCAGCATTTT. Protein: CASSLEGTVYQPQHF.

This clonotype occurred a few times. This chain links TRBV20-1 with TRBJ2-2; a weak D match, TRBD1 (5 bases). Germline lookup yields CDR1 DFQATT and CDR2 SNEGSKA (reference sequence). Trimming removed 5 bases at V and 4 bases at J, with 14 bases between. The CDR3 totals 14 residues. The CDR3 region is CSAWQGRGTGELFF. CDR3 bases: TGCAGTGCTTGGCAGGGAAGGGGCACCGGGGAGCTGTTTTTT.

V gene TRBV24-1 combines with J gene TRBJ1-5, with D perhaps TRBD1 (5 bases). Germline V gene lookup returns CDR1 KGHDR and CDR2 SFDVKD. Trimming stripped 3 bases from V and 1 base from J, with 12 bases between. The CDR3 spans 16 residues. CDR3 in DNA: TGTGCCACCAGTGATCCTACTAAGGGGAGCAATCAGCCCCAGCATTTT. Its translation: CATSDPTKGSNQPQHF.

In this sample, this clonotype turned up a few times. This rearrangement joins TRBV20-1 to TRBJ2-1; D unclear. Trimming left V 4 bases short and J 9 bases short, with 16 bases between. Germline CDR1 and CDR2: DFQATT and SNEGSKA (reference sequence). The CDR3 runs to 13 residues. The CDR3 loop is CSANKELVSEQFF. Here the CDR3 DNA reads TGCAGTGCTAATAAGGAGCTGGTCAGTGAGCAGTTCTTC.

This clonotype was counted ten times or more. The rearrangement joins TRBV6-5 to TRBJ2-2, with no clear D. Per the germline V gene, CDR1 is MNHEY and CDR2 is SVGAGI. This CDR3 is 13 amino acids long. Trimming removed 5 bases at V and 5 bases at J, with 9 bases between. CDR3 coding DNA: TGTGCCAGCAGTAACCGACTGACCGGGGAGCTGTTTTTT. Translated, it gives CASSNRLTGELFF.

V usage is TRBV10-3 and J usage is TRBJ2-5, with 9 positions matching TRBD1. J lost 3 bases, V lost 5 bases, and 4 bases had no gene match. Looked up from germline, CDR1 is ENHRY and CDR2 is SYGVKD. This CDR3 has 14 residues. Here the CDR3 DNA reads TGTGCCATCAGTTTGACAGGGGGGAAAGAGACCCAGTACTTC. Its translation: CAISLTGGKETQYF.